This TCR beta chain was recovered during a study of CD4 T cells in relation to SARS-CoV-2 and coronaviruses (dated by TCRdb to the early 2020s). For context, the study as a whole: In the ViraFEST assay, PBMCs were grown with antigen for 10 to 11 days, and TCR beta CDR3s were then sequenced to identify antigen-specific clonal expansions. Patient-derived lymphoblastoid cell lines were used to map the HLA restriction of shared crossreactive spike epitopes. For other donors in the study, expansion assays were sequenced with a different, Illumina-based TCR-beta assay. At the level of individual TCR clonotypes, the study evaluated whether memory CD4+ T cells crossreact between the spike proteins of SARS-CoV-2 and those of common cold coronaviruses. Samples from three pre-COVID donors and the naive versus memory experiments were sequenced with the Adaptive Biotechnologies TCR-sequencing kit; other data were Illumina-based. The negative reference condition was either a culture with an HIV-1 Nef peptide pool or a culture with no peptide.

General study outcomes and caveats: Crossreactive clones showed significantly weaker SARS-CoV-2-driven expansion than monoreactive clones, consistent with antigenic imprinting. Small numbers of patients and of tested TCRs limited the study. In roughly two thirds of donors, memory CD4+ clonotypes turned up that crossrecognized SARS-CoV-2 and at least one common cold coronavirus spike. Crossreactivity analysis was centred on spike protein, so crossreactivity against other viral proteins was not assessed. Because no donor provided both pre-pandemic and post-infection samples, tracing the source of pre-existing responses was limited.

CD4+ T cells from unexposed donors were collected before the COVID-19 pandemic (2011-2018). Following 10 days of culture, the EasySep CD4+ T cell isolation kit was used to isolate CD4+ T cells. Unexposed donor CD4+ T cells were tested for reactivity to SARS-CoV-2 S and N and four common cold coronavirus spike pools, as cell number allowed. Roughly 1.9 million PBMCs per well were cultured in IMDM with about 5.5% human AB serum and roughly 10 IU/ml IL-2. Half of the culture medium was replaced with fresh IL-2-containing medium on days 3 and 7. In general, every peptide culture condition was set up in three replicate wells. Leukapheresis product for the unexposed donors was bought commercially. Ficoll-Paque PLUS gradient centrifugation was used to isolate PBMCs from either whole blood or leukapheresis product. The PBMCs went either fresh into the expansion assay or into cryopreservation at -140 degrees C. The QIAamp Micro DNA Kit was used to extract genomic DNA from the CD4+ T cells.

Libraries were made using the immunoSEQ multiplex PCR assay. The paper's processing steps were these. During preprocessing, nonproductive sequences were removed, along with CDR3s that did not begin with C, did not end with F or W, or were shorter than 7 amino acids. Antigen-specific clonotypes were called with the MANAFEST web app on the basis of expansion relative to the reference and to other culture wells. A clone was considered positive if the clone showed significant expansion compared with the reference culture in 2 of 3 replicate wells at an FDR below 0.05. For a clone to be considered positive, significant expansion relative to all other tandem wells and an odds ratio above 5 were also required. CDR3 homology was quantified as pairwise Levenshtein distance, calculated with the stringdist R package after three terminal residues were trimmed from each end. Drawn from immuneACCESS, this table holds only the in-frame rearrangements with V and J called that TCRdb kept. Clones are partly lost; checked studies trace under half to an unresolved V gene and leave the rest unexplained. Clone size and V and J calls were adopted from that table, with D and trimming inferred from the DNA. This sample has 25,000 to 35,000 clones in its table, and about 80% of those were observed once. The ten largest account for 15% to 20% of the sample.

V loses 4 bases of germline sequence and J loses 4 bases, and the interval between the two ends is 20 bases. CDR1 LNHDA and CDR2 SQIVND were looked up in the germline V gene (reference sequence). The CDR3 starts with the cysteine, ends with the phenylalanine, and has 16 residues. Only the CDR3 portion is preserved as DNA: 48 bases, with reading frame beginning at the first base. Comments on this clone: No antigen is known for it. Base-call qualities are not available, and no considerably larger clone is one nucleotide away.

The sequence links TRBV19 to TRBJ2-7; matching of 9 bases hints at TRBD1 as the D gene. The receptor was isolated from a human donor in good health. The sample comprised CD4+ T cells from PBMCs, cultured in vitro. This receptor carries the CDR3 CASSTTGGTRAYEQYF. In nucleotides, the sequence is TGTGCCAGTAGTACGACAGGGGGGACTAGGGCTTACGAGCAGTACTTC.